The 4 T cell receptor beta chains reported below all come from one sample, sequenced in a study of T cell repertoires in cytomegalovirus infection. Which antigens these TCRs recognize remains unknown. TCRdb redid the calling of the reads with MiXCR, one entry per CDR3 protein. Among about 570,000 distinct CDR3 sequences, around two fifths were seen once, and the ten largest hold more than 40%. Sequencing was performed on cultured PBMCs, taken from culture after CMV antigen stimulation. These receptors all stem from a human donor in good health (CMV status not recorded). Some clones in this sample may be carry-over from other donors' samples.

The chain couples TRBV7-2 to TRBJ1-3; D is undetermined. The germline gives CDR1 SGHTA, CDR2 FQGNSA. Between the trimmed V and J ends, which lost 0 bases and 12 bases, there was a span of 12 bases. This CDR3 contains 13 residues. The CDR3 nucleotides are TGTGCCAGCAGCTTAGCTGGTGACCGCGGCATATATTTT. Translated: CASSLAGDRGIYF.

Ten or more counts support this clonotype. The CDR3 sequence: CASSHRVANTEAFF. The CDR3, as DNA: TGTGCCAGCAGCCACAGGGTCGCGAACACTGAAGCTTTCTTT. The V and J genes are TRBV7-8 and TRBJ1-1; weak D call: TRBD1 (6 bases). The CDR3 is made up of 14 amino acids. Germline values: CDR1 SGHVS, CDR2 FQNEAQ. V lost 5 bases and J 1 base, leaving 11 bases between the germline ends.

This chain joins TRBV6-1 and TRBJ2-7, with TRBD1 matching 8 bases. Germline-derived CDR1 and CDR2 are MNHNS and SASEGT. The V and J ends lost 5 bases and 4 bases, in that order; junction bases with no gene match: 10. CDR3 length: 15 amino acids. The CDR3 spells CASSYPPGQVYEQYF. The CDR3 bases are TGTGCCAGCAGTTACCCCCCGGGACAGGTATACGAGCAGTACTTC.

With respect to this clonotype: A read error may be the cause here, since a much bigger clone is one base away. The chain carries TRBV28 and TRBJ2-2, with D unclear. Germline-derived CDR1 and CDR2 are MDHEN and SYDVKM. The CDR3 contains 12 residues. Trimming shortened V by 7 bases and J by 0 bases, and 3 bases separated the two germline ends. CDR3 sequence (DNA): TGTGCCAGCAACTCGAACACCGGGGAGCTGTTTTTT. Encoded protein: CASNSNTGELFF.